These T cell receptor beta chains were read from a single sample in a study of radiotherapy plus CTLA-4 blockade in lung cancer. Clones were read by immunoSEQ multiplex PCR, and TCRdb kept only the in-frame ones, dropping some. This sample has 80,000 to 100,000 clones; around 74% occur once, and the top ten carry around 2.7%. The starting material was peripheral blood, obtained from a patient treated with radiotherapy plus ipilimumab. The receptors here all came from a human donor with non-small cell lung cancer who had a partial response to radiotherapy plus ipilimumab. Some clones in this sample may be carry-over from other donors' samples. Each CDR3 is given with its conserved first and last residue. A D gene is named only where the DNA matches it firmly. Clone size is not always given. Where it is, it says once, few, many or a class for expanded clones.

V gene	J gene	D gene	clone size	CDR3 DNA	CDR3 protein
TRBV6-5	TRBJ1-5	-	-	TGTGCCAGCAGTTACTCGGGCAGGGTCCAGCCCCAGCATTTT	CASSYSGRVQPQHF
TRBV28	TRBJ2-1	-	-	TGTGCCAGCAGTTTCACAATCGGGGGCTCCTACAATGAGCAGTTCTTC	CASSFTIGGSYNEQFF
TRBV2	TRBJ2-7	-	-	TGTGCCAGCAGTGAACCTTTTAACGAGGACAACGAGCAGTACTTC	CASSEPFNEDNEQYF
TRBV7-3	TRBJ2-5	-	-	TGTGCCAGCAGCTTAGGGCCTAAAGAGACCCAGTACTTC	CASSLGPKETQYF
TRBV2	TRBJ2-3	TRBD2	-	TGTGCCAGCAGGACCACCCTATTGGGACTACCCCCGAGCGCAGATACGCAGTATTTT	CASRTTLLGLPPSADTQYF
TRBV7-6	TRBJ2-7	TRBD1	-	TGTGCCAGCAGCTTAAGATTCGGACAGGGAGGCGAGCAGTACTTC	CASSLRFGQGGEQYF
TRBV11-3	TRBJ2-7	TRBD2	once	TGTGCCAGCAGCTTGACTAGCGGGGGGCCGGGGGAGCAGTACTTC	CASSLTSGGPGEQYF
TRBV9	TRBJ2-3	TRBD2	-	TGTGCCAGCAGCGTCAACCCTAGCGGGGGGGCCGGAGATACGCAGTATTTT	CASSVNPSGGAGDTQYF
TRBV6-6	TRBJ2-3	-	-	TGTGCCAGCAGTTACTCTCAGGGGTCTGGCACAGATACGCAGTATTTT	CASSYSQGSGTDTQYF
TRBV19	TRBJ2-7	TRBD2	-	TGTGCCAGTAGTGGGTCTAGCGGGGCACGGAGCGAGCAGTACTTC	CASSGSSGARSEQYF
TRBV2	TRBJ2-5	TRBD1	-	TGTGCCAGCAGGACAGGGCGGGTCCAGGAGACCCAGTACTTC	CASRTGRVQETQYF
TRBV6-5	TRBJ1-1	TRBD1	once	TGTGCCAGCAGTTATGGGAACAGGGGGAACACTGAAGCTTTCTTT	CASSYGNRGNTEAFF
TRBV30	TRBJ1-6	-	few	TGTGCCTGGAGCCCATTCGTGGAGGGTAGTTCACCCCTCCACTTT	CAWSPFVEGSSPLHF
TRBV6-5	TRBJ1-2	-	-	TGTGCCAGCAGTTACAGGGGGAATGGCTACACCTTC	CASSYRGNGYTF